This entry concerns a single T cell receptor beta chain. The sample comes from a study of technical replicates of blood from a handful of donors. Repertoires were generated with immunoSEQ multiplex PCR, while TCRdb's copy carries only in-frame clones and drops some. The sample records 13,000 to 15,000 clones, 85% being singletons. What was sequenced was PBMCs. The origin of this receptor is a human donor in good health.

The CDR3 sequence: CASSLGAQNEKLFF. The CDR3 nucleotides read TGTGCCAGCAGTTTGGGGGCGCAGAATGAAAAACTGTTTTTT. This chain links TRBV27 with TRBJ1-4, with D perhaps matching TRBD1 (6 bases). This CDR3 is built from 14 residues. V lost 3 bases and J lost 5, with 10 bases in between. The germline CDR1 and CDR2 sequences are MNHEY and SMNVEV (reference sequence).